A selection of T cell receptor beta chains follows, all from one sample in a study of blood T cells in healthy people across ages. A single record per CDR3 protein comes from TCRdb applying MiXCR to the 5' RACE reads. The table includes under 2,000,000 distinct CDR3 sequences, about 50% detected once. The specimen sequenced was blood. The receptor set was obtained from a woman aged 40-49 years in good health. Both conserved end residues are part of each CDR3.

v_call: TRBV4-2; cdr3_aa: CASSQDWNSNQETQYF
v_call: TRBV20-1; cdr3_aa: CSATPFAKNIQYF
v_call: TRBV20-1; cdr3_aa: CSARSPGTSGANVLTF
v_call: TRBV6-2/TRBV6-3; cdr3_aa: CASSLGGTEADTQYF
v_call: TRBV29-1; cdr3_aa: CSVVVPVAHQETQYF
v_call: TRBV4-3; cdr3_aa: CASSQDFKNYEQYF
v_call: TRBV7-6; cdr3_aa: CASSPGTNTYEQYF
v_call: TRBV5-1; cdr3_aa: CASSVDSISYEQYF
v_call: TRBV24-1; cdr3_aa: CATSGNQETQYF
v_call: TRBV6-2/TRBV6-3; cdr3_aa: CASSAPGRTYNEQFF
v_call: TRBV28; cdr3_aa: CASSSPRTAFYGYTF
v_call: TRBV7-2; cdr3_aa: CASSLVLNTGELFF
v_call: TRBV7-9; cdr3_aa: CASSVRDRESETQYF
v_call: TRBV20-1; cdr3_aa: CSARARVERQYF
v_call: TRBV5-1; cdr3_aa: CASSLGTGEETQYF
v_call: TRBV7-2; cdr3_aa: CASSSYAVLAGGFYPNEQFF
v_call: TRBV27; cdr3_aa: CASSQAHSGANVLTF
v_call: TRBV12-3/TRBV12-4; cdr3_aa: CASSSTSSGTDTQYF
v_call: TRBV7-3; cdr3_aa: CASSTTRGGPQHF
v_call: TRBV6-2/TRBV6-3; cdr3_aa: CASSSPRPGTGGIQETQYF
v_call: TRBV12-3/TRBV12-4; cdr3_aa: CASSRPGTGKSEQFF
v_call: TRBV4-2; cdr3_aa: CASSVSDQGSYNEQFF
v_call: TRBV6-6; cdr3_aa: CTSSYQGGTEAFF
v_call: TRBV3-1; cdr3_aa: CASSQGRGFYGYTF
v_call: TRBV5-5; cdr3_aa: CASSPDTLRGEQYF
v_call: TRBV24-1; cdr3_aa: CATSLDGDYGYTF
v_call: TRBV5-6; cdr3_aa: CASSLPQGSPLHF
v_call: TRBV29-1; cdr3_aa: CSVETEGNYGYTF
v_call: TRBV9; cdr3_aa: CASSAFDRTTDTQYF
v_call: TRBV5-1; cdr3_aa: CASSVDLGYEQYF
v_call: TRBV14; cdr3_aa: CASSQGRTSRNEQFF
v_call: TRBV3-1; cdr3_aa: CASSPNSRFYGYTF
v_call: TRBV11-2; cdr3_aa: CASSFAAGVVTDTQYF
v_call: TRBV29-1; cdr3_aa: CSVGQGNEQYF
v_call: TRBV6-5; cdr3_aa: CASRISGTGGEQYF
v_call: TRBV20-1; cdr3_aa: CSAREGKKVYGQYF
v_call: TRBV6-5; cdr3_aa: CASSRTSTGANVLTF
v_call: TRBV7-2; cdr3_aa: CASRKGRSPLHF
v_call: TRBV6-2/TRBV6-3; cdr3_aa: CASKEGGRNEQFF
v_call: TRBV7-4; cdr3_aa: CASSSRGGENTEAFF
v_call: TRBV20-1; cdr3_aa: CSARDPRDRVRDTQYF
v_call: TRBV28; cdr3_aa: CASSLSGEGQLYGYTF
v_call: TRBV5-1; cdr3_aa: CASSLRFRGGGETQYF
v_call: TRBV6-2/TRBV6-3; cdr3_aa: CASSGWLEQFF
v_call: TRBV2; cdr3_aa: CASSDTPGINEQFF
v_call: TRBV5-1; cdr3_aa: CASSLPDWDNEQFF
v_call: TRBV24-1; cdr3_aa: CATSPLDSYGYTF
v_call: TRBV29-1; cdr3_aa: CSVVPSGGPRAETQYF
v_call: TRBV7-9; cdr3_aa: CASRLDRDTRGETQYF
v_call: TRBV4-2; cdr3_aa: CASSRNRDSSYNEQFF
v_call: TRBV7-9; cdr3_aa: CASSTKGAANSPLHF
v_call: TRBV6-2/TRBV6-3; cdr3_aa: CASSYRTGPASNYGYTF
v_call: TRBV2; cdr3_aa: CASRQSGRTQETQYF